Below are 10 T cell receptor beta chains sequenced from a single sample in a study of OX40 agonist ivuxolimab in advanced cancers. This table comes from immunoSEQ multiplex PCR, and its TCRdb copy is limited to in-frame clones, with some not included. The repertoire includes roughly 50,000 clones, 80% to 95% of them detected once, and approximately 12% sits in the top ten. The material was CD4+ or CD8+ T cells sorted from blood, obtained in a trial of the OX40 agonist ivuxolimab. The receptor set was obtained from an adult with an advanced solid tumor such as melanoma, head and neck, liver or kidney cancer.

The chain carries TRBV6-5 and TRBJ1-3; maybe TRBD1 (5 bases). V lost 0 bases to trimming and J lost 0 bases, with 9 bases between them. This CDR3 spans 16 amino acids. Germline V CDR1 and CDR2: MNHEY, SVGAGI. CDR3 amino acids: CASSYSRGTSGNTIYF. The CDR3 coding sequence is TGTGCCAGCAGTTACTCGCGGGGGACCTCTGGAAACACCATATATTTT.

The J gene is TRBJ1-2, the V gene TRBV4-1; no clear D. V dropped 3 bases and J dropped 7 bases, with 18 bases sitting between them. Germline V gives CDR1 MGHRA, CDR2 YSYEKL. The CDR3 consists of 15 residues. This CDR3 is CASSQVYYPGGGYTF. The CDR3 bases are TGCGCCAGCAGCCAGGTCTACTACCCAGGCGGTGGCTACACCTTC.

This chain links TRBV5-1 with TRBJ1-3; no clear D gene. With 4 bases removed from V and 2 bases from J, the gap between germline ends came to 16 bases. Germline V lookup: CDR1 SGHRS, CDR2 YFSETQ. The CDR3 contains 16 residues. CDR3 amino acids: CASSQFSQFPGNTIYF. The CDR3 DNA follows: TGCGCCAGCAGCCAATTCTCACAGTTCCCTGGAAACACCATATATTTT.

V is TRBV2 and J is TRBJ2-5; perhaps TRBD2 as D (6 bases). This CDR3 has 15 residues. Deletions cut 1 base from V and 0 bases from J, with 9 bases between. The germline V gene has CDR1 SNHLY and CDR2 FYNNEI. CDR3: CASSEGGIYQETQYF. DNA for the CDR3: TGTGCCAGCAGTGAAGGCGGGATATACCAAGAGACCCAGTACTTC.

V usage is TRBV14 and J usage is TRBJ1-6; D perhaps matches TRBD1 (5 bases). V shed 3 bases and J shed 9 bases, with 6 bases lying between them. Per the germline V gene, CDR1 is SGHDN and CDR2 is FVKESK. The CDR3 runs to 12 residues. The CDR3 spells CASSQRGSPLHF. The CDR3 nucleotides read TGTGCCAGCAGCCAGAGGGGTTCACCCCTCCACTTT.

This chain connects TRBV4-1 to TRBJ2-7, with TRBD1 matching 9 bases. The CDR3 is made up of 16 amino acids. The germline CDR1 and CDR2 sequences are MGHRA and YSYEKL. V lost 6 bases, J lost 1 base, and 10 bases stayed unmatched. CDR3 coding DNA: TGCGCCAGCAGGCATGTGGGACAGGGACGTTCCTACGAGCAGTACTTC. This translates into CASRHVGQGRSYEQYF.

This chain connects TRBV6-6 to TRBJ2-7, with D unclear. Trimming removed 7 bases at V and 0 bases at J, with 16 bases between. The germline CDR1 and CDR2 sequences are MNHNY and SVGAGI (reference sequence). This CDR3 has 15 amino acids. Here the CDR3 DNA reads TGTGCCAGCACCTATTACCTCTTTAGCTCCTACGAGCAGTACTTC. Translating gives CASTYYLFSSYEQYF.

This chain uses TRBV6-1 with TRBJ1-1, with D perhaps TRBD1 (6 bases). This CDR3 is 13 amino acids long. The V and J ends lost 5 bases and 4 bases respectively, with 11 bases between them. The germline V gene encodes CDR1 MNHNS and CDR2 SASEGT. The CDR3 sequence is CASSNRDGTEAFF. The CDR3 DNA follows: TGTGCCAGCAGTAACAGGGATGGCACTGAAGCTTTCTTT.

This clone appeared a single time. The genes are TRBV18 and TRBJ2-7; the match to TRBD1 covers 9 bases. Germline CDR1 and CDR2: KGHSH and LQKENI. J was trimmed by 4 bases and V by 1 base; bases with no gene match: 5. The CDR3 is 15 amino acids. The CDR3 DNA follows: TGTGCCAGCTCACCACGACAGGGGGTTTCGTACGAGCAGTACTTC. It translates to CASSPRQGVSYEQYF.

The CDR3 DNA is TGTGCCAGCAGCTTTTCCTCTTCGTTAACCGGGGAGCTGTTTTTT. Its protein is CASSFSSSLTGELFF. V usage is TRBV7-2 and J usage is TRBJ2-2, with unresolved D. Trimming stripped 3 bases from V and 5 bases from J, with 13 bases between. The CDR3 runs 15 residues. The germline gives CDR1 SGHTA, CDR2 FQGNSA.